This T cell receptor beta chain emerged from a study of blood T cell repertoires in COVID-19. Study details: Material from acute and convalescent COVID-19 was sourced from the United States, Italy and Spain. PBMCs, B-cell-depleted T cells, or T cells were the source of the cDNA or gDNA that made up the material.

The CDR3 is made up of 13 amino acids. Trimming left V 6 bases short and J 2 bases short, with 10 bases between. The V gene's germline CDR1 is SEHNR and CDR2 FQNEAQ (reference sequence). Original data processing: Scientists estimated how many nucleated cells there were by amplifying reference gene primers. This table comes from immunoSEQ multiplex PCR, and its TCRdb copy is limited to in-frame clones, with some not included. That table furnishes V, J and clone size, whereas the DNA furnished D and trimming. Of about 150,000 clones in the sample, 80% to 90% were seen once. V usage is TRBV7-9 and J usage is TRBJ2-5; a possible D gene is TRBD1 (6 bases). The sample comprised peripheral blood. The TCR was taken from a middle-aged woman with acute or convalescent COVID-19. CDR3 loop: CASRDSLQETQYF. The CDR3 bases are TGTGCCAGCAGGGACAGCCTGCAAGAGACCCAGTACTTC. Looking up the rest from reference TRBV7-9 and TRBJ2-5 gives the full variable domain: DTGVSQNPRHKITKRGQNVTFRCDPISEHNRLYWYRQTLGQGPEFLTYFQNEAQLEKSRLLSDRFSAERPKGSFSTLEIQRTEQGDSAMYLCASRDSLQETQYFGPGTRLLVL.